This is a list of T cell receptor beta chains from one sample in a study of cytomegalovirus exposure and HLA in healthy donors. TCRdb keeps only in-frame clones here, not all; method: immunoSEQ multiplex PCR. This repertoire shows around 130,000 clones, around three fifths found once; its top ten account for about 1.8%. Sequenced material: PBMCs. The receptors were sampled from a male donor in good health and CMV-seronegative. Both conserved end residues are part of each CDR3. Each record gives: V gene, CDR3 protein.

>TRBV5-1
CASRPQGDSNQPQHF
>TRBV4-1
CASSQSSGSGGYTF
>TRBV7-6
CASSPAPGQGAAFF
>TRBV6-5
CASSGQGLGNTIYF
>TRBV5-8
CASSFRGRGNQPQHF
>TRBV25-1
CASSAGVQDTGELFF
>TRBV5-1
CASSSRDKNMNTEAFF
>TRBV7-9
CSSSLLGDGAFF
>TRBV5-4
CASRAISTGELFF
>TRBV6-1
CASSEGRGYNEQFF
>TRBV13
CASSLRSGVTYEQYF
>TRBV4-3
CASSQVADGGGGLEKLFF
>TRBV7-2
CASSLRAQSAGYGYTF
>TRBV6-5
CASRSLSYEQYF